This T cell receptor (beta chain) comes out of a study of control samples from healthy donors and cancer patients. The CDR3 sequence is 18 residues long. Germline values: CDR1 MGHRA, CDR2 YSYEKL. The V gene lost 0 bases and the J gene lost 2 bases, with 19 bases spanning the gap. The repertoire was sequenced with immunoSEQ multiplex PCR; TCRdb's copy has only in-frame clones and lacks some. The table includes 150,000 to 200,000 clones, around 94% detected once. This chain uses TRBV4-1 with TRBJ1-1; D remains unclear. The receptor was isolated from a man under 40 in good health. The sequencing input was blood. The CDR3 loop reads CASSQERSYGTLNTEAFF. The CDR3 bases are TGCGCCAGCAGCCAAGAAAGGTCCTACGGAACGCTCAACACTGAAGCTTTCTTT.